The 19 T cell receptor beta chains given below trace back to one sample, sequenced in a study of a mutant IDH1 vaccine in newly diagnosed glioma. The antigens for these receptors are not known. Noted time point: week 5, during vaccination. In the vaccine, a single dose held 300 ug of the mutant IDH1 20-mer peptide, along with topical imiquimod. The repertoire was sequenced with immunoSEQ multiplex PCR; TCRdb's copy has only in-frame clones and lacks some. This table has approximately 51,000 clones, around 80% appearing once. The specimen was PBMCs, collected from a glioma patient whose treatment included an IDH1 peptide vaccine. The receptors here all came from a woman aged 40 to 50 with glioma.

This clone was seen just once. The chain uses TRBV4-2 and TRBJ1-5; TRBD1 is a possible D gene (5 bases). Germline loops: CDR1 LGHNA, CDR2 YNFKEQ. V dropped 0 bases and J dropped 0 bases, with 12 bases sitting between them. The CDR3 is made up of 17 amino acids. CDR3 nucleotides: TGTGCCAGCAGCCAAGAGGGGGTGGGGGGTAGCAATCAGCCCCAGCATTTT. It codes for CASSQEGVGGSNQPQHF.

This clone has a single count. The rearrangement joins TRBV29-1 to TRBJ2-3, with D maybe TRBD1 (6 bases). V was shortened by 6 bases and J by 6 bases, with 22 bases between the two germline ends. From germline, CDR1 is SQVTM and CDR2 ANQGSEA. This CDR3 has 15 residues. The chain's CDR3 is CSVVFHTGILDTQYF. CDR3 DNA: TGCAGCGTAGTCTTTCATACAGGGATTCTGGATACGCAGTATTTT.

There are a few counts of this clone. V usage is TRBV19 and J usage is TRBJ1-6; 9 nucleotides match TRBD1. CDR1 and CDR2 (germline): LNHDA, SQIVND (reference sequence). The CDR3 extends over 18 amino acids. The junction had 8 bases not matched to a gene; V was cut back by 5 bases and J by 0 bases. DNA for the CDR3: TGTGCCAGTAGTTCCGCACAGGGGGCGTTCTCCTATAATTCACCCCTCCACTTT. It yields the protein CASSSAQGAFSYNSPLHF.

This clone was detected once. J is TRBJ2-7 and V is TRBV6-5, with D perhaps matching TRBD1 or TRBD2 (5 bases each). The CDR3 consists of 14 residues. V was shortened by 6 bases and J by 2 bases, with 14 bases between the two germline ends. Germline V lookup: CDR1 MNHEY, CDR2 SVGAGI. The CDR3 DNA is TGTGCCAGCAGCCCCGGGGACGGCACCTACGAGCAGTACTTC. Protein product: CASSPGDGTYEQYF.

In DNA, the CDR3 is TGTGCCAGCAGTGAAGGGGGGAGTCAGCCCCAGCATTTT. Amino acids: CASSEGGSQPQHF. This chain connects TRBV2 to TRBJ1-5; maybe TRBD1 (5 bases). The ends were cut back, 1 base at V and 6 bases at J, with 7 bases in the middle. Germline loops: CDR1 SNHLY, CDR2 FYNNEI. CDR3 length: 13 residues.

The chain is built from TRBV30 and TRBJ2-1, with a weak D call TRBD1 (5 bases). CDR3 length: 13 amino acids. Trimming removed 2 bases from V and 2 bases from J, with 7 bases in between. Per germline, CDR1 GTSNPN and CDR2 SVGIG (reference sequence). The CDR3 here is CAWSLGPYNEQFF. The CDR3 DNA sequence: TGTGCCTGGAGTCTGGGGCCCTACAATGAGCAGTTCTTC.

The rearrangement joins TRBV6-6 to TRBJ2-5; 11 bases match TRBD2. The V gene end was trimmed by 7 bases and the J gene end by 5 bases; junction bases not matched to a gene: 9. This CDR3 spans 15 amino acids. Per germline, CDR1 MNHNY and CDR2 SVGAGI (reference sequence). This CDR3 reads CASTLRASGGETQYF. CDR3 coding DNA: TGTGCCAGCACCCTAAGGGCTAGCGGGGGGGAGACCCAGTACTTC.

In its sample, this clone was seen once. The gene calls are TRBV27 and TRBJ2-7; D might be TRBD1 (6 bases). The V gene's germline CDR1 is MNHEY and CDR2 SMNVEV (reference sequence). Between the trimmed V and J ends, which lost 0 bases and 6 bases, there was a span of 27 bases. There are 19 residues in the CDR3. The CDR3 protein is CASSLSGTPSRAVSSEQYF. The CDR3 DNA sequence: TGTGCCAGCAGTTTATCGGGGACACCCTCTAGGGCGGTCTCAAGCGAGCAGTACTTC.

The chain couples TRBV9 to TRBJ2-3, with 11 nucleotides matching TRBD2. Germline trimming cut 4 bases from V and 2 bases from J; bases unmatched to any gene: 6. The germline V gene has CDR1 SGDLS and CDR2 YYNGEE. This CDR3 is built from 16 residues. In DNA form, the CDR3 reads TGTGCCAGCAGCCCAGGGACTAGCGGATACACAGATACGCAGTATTTT. This gives the protein CASSPGTSGYTDTQYF.

The rearrangement links TRBV30 to TRBJ1-5; 9 positions match TRBD1. J was trimmed by 3 bases and V by 5 bases; bases with no gene match: 2. This CDR3 contains 13 residues. Germline V gene data show CDR1 as GTSNPN and CDR2 as SVGIG (reference sequence). The CDR3 DNA reads as TGTGCCTGGGGGACAGGGCCCAATCAGCCCCAGCATTTT. It yields the protein CAWGTGPNQPQHF.

V and J are TRBV6-5 and TRBJ1-1; 7 bases fit TRBD1. The CDR3 consists of 16 residues. Germline trimming cut 2 bases from V and 1 base from J; bases unmatched to any gene: 7. Germline values: CDR1 MNHEY, CDR2 SVGAGI. In DNA, the CDR3 is TGTGCCAGCAGTTACGGTTCGGCAGGGGGGAACACTGAAGCTTTCTTT. Translating gives CASSYGSAGGNTEAFF.

The CDR3 coding sequence is TGTGCCAGCAGCTTAGCGGGGTCGAATGAGCAGTTCTTC. Translating it yields CASSLAGSNEQFF. V is TRBV7-8 and J is TRBJ2-1; no reliable D call. The CDR3 contains 13 residues. Germline V gene sequence: CDR1 SGHVS, CDR2 FQNEAQ. V was shortened by 0 bases and J by 7 bases, with 7 bases between the two germline ends.

The rearrangement joins TRBV6-1 to TRBJ1-5; D gene uncertain. Germline V gene lookup returns CDR1 MNHNS and CDR2 SASEGT. Trimming cost V 0 bases and J 0 bases, with 15 bases left between them. The CDR3 consists of 18 residues. In DNA, the CDR3 is TGTGCCAGCAGTGAAGCTGCCGCGGCTGCTTATAGCAATCAGCCCCAGCATTTT. Protein: CASSEAAAAAYSNQPQHF.

The chain carries TRBV10-3 and TRBJ1-5, with D maybe TRBD1 (5 bases). CDR3 size: 15 residues. CDR1 and CDR2 from the germline V gene are ENHRY and SYGVKD. V lost 2 bases, J lost 0 bases, and 8 bases lay in between. The CDR3: CAISEGQYSNQPQHF. As DNA, the CDR3 is TGTGCCATCAGTGAGGGACAATATAGCAATCAGCCCCAGCATTTT.

The CDR3: CASSAIRRATTETQYF. The CDR3 DNA follows: TGTGCCAGCTCAGCCATTCGGCGGGCAACGACGGAGACCCAGTACTTC. The genes are TRBV14 and TRBJ2-5; D might be TRBD2 (5 bases). CDR3 length: 16 amino acids. With 8 bases removed from V and 5 bases from J, the gap between germline ends came to 24 bases. Germline V gene data show CDR1 as SGHDN and CDR2 as FVKESK.

The V gene is TRBV6-4, the J gene TRBJ2-2; 8 positions agree with TRBD2. The CDR3 has 16 residues. Germline values: CDR1 MRHNA, CDR2 SNTAGT. V lost 0 bases to trimming and J lost 3 bases; unmatched junction nucleotides: 3. The DNA for the CDR3 is TGTGCCAGCAGTGACTCGACCGGGGGGGACACCGGGGAGCTGTTTTTT. It is translated as CASSDSTGGDTGELFF.

As for this clone: A read error may account for a junction end that differs from germline. The CDR3 region is CASSLVRYSEQFF. CDR3 in DNA: TGTGCTAGCAGCTTAGTCCGGTACAGTGAGCAGTTCTTC. This sequence joins TRBV7-7 and TRBJ2-1; D unresolved. The CDR3 is 13 amino acids. Germline-derived CDR1 and CDR2 are SSHAT and FNYEAQ (reference sequence). Using reference TRBV7-7 and TRBJ2-1 for the parts outside the CDR3, the full variable domain is GAGVSQSPRYKVTKRGQDVTLRCDPISSHATLYWYQQALGQGPEFLTYFNYEAQPDKSGLPSDRFSAERPEGSISTLTIQRTEQRDSAMYRCASSLVRYSEQFFGPGTRLTVL.

The chain combines TRBV19 with TRBJ2-7; no clear D gene. V was pared by 3 bases and J by 1 base, with 10 bases between. In germline, CDR1 is LNHDA, CDR2 SQIVND (reference sequence). The CDR3 extends over 14 amino acids. CDR3 loop: CASSIIKESYEQYF. Here the CDR3 DNA reads TGTGCCAGTAGTATTATTAAGGAGTCCTACGAGCAGTACTTC.

In its sample, this clone was seen once. V usage is TRBV30 and J usage is TRBJ2-3; D remains ambiguous. With 4 bases removed from V and 2 bases from J, the gap between germline ends came to 7 bases. Germline assignment: CDR1 GTSNPN and CDR2 SVGIG (reference sequence). This CDR3 comprises 12 residues. CDR3 sequence reads: CAWTGYTDTQYF. CDR3 nucleotide sequence: TGTGCCTGGACCGGGTACACAGATACGCAGTATTTT.